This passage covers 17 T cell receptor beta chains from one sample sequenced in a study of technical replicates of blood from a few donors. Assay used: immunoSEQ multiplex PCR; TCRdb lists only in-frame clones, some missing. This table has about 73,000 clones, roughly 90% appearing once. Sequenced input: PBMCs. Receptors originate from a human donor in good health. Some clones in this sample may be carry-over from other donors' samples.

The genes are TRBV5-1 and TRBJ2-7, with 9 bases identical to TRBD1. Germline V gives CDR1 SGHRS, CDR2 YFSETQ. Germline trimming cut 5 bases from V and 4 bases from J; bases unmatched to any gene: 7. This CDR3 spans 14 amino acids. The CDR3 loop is CASRTGTGSYEQYF. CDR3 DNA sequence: TGCGCCAGCAGGACCGGGACAGGGTCATACGAGCAGTACTTC.

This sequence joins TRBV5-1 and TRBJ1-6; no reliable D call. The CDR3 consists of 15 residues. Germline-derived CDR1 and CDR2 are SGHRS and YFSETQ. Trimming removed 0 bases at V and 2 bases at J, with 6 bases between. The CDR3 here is CASSLVQTYNSPLHF. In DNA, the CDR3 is TGCGCCAGCAGCTTGGTTCAGACCTATAATTCACCCCTCCACTTT. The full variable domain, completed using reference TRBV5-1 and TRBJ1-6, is KAGVTQTPRYLIKTRGQQVTLSCSPISGHRSVSWYQQTPGQGLQFLFEYFSETQRNKGNFPGRFSGRQFSNSRSEMNVSTLELGDSALYLCASSLVQTYNSPLHFGNGTRLTVT.

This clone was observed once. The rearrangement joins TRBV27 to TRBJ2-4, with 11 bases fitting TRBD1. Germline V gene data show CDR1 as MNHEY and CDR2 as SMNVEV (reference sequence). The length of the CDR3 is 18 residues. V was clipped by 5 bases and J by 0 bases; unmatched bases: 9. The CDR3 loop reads CASSPGTGGKLAKNIQYF. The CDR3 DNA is TGTGCCAGCAGTCCAGGGACAGGGGGTAAACTAGCCAAAAACATTCAGTACTTC.

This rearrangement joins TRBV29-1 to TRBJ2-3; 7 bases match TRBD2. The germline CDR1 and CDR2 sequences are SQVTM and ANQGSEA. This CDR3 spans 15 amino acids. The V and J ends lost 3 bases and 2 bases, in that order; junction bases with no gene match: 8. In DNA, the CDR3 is TGCAGCGTTGATGCTGGAGCGGGGACCACAGATACGCAGTATTTT. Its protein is CSVDAGAGTTDTQYF.

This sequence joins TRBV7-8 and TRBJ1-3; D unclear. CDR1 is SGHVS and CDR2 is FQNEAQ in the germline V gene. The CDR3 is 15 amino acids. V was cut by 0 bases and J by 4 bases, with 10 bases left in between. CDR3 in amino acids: CASSLARVLGNTIYF. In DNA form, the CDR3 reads TGTGCCAGCAGCTTAGCACGAGTGTTGGGAAACACCATATATTTT.

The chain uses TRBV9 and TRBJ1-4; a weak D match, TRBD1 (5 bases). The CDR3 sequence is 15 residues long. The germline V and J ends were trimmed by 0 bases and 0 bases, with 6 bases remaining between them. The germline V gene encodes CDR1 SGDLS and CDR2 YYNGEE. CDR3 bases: TGTGCCAGCAGCGTAGTAGGGGCAACTAATGAAAAACTGTTTTTT. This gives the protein CASSVVGATNEKLFF. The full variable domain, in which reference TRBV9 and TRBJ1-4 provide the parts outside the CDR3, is DSGVTQTPKHLITATGQRVTLRCSPRSGDLSVYWYQQSLDQGLQFLIQYYNGEERAKGNILERFSAQQFPDLHSELNLSSLELGDSALYFCASSVVGATNEKLFFGSGTQLSVL.

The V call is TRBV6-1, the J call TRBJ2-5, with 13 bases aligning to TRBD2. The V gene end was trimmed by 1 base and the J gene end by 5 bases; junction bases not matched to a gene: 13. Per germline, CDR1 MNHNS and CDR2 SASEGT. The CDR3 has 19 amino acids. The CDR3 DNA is TGTGCCAGCAGTGAAGAACCTGGGACTAGCGGGGTCTTAGGGGAGACCCAGTACTTC. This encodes CASSEEPGTSGVLGETQYF.

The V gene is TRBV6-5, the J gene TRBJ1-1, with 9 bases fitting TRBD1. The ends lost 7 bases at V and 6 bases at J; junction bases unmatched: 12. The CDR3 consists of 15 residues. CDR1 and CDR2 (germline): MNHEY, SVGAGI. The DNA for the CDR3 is TGTGCCAGCAAGGCACCGGGACAGGGTAACGCTGAAGCTTTCTTT. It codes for CASKAPGQGNAEAFF.

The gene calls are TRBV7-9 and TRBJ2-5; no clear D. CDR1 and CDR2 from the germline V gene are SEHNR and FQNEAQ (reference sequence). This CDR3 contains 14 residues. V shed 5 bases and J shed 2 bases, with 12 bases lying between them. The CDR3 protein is CASSRRNQQETQYF. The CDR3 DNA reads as TGTGCCAGCAGCCGGCGGAATCAGCAAGAGACCCAGTACTTC.

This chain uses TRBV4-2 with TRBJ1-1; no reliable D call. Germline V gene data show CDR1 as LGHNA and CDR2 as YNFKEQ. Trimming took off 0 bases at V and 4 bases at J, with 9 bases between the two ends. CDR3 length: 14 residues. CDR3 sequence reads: CASSQEQERTEAFF. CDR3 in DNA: TGTGCCAGCAGCCAAGAACAAGAACGCACTGAAGCTTTCTTT.

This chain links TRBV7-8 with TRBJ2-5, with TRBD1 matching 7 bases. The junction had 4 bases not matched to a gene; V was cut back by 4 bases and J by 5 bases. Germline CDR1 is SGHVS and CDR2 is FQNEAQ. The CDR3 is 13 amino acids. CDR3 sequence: CASSSDRVETQYF. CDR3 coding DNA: TGTGCCAGCAGCTCAGACAGGGTGGAGACCCAGTACTTC. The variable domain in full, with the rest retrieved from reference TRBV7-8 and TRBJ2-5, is GAGVSQSPRYKVAKRGQDVALRCDPISGHVSLFWYQQALGQGPEFLTYFQNEAQLDKSGLPSDRFFAERPEGSVSTLKIQRTQQEDSAVYLCASSSDRVETQYFGPGTRLLVL.

The CDR3, as DNA: TGTGCCAGCAGCCAGACAGAATTCAACACTGAAGCTTTCTTT. Its protein is CASSQTEFNTEAFF. V usage is TRBV4-2 and J usage is TRBJ1-1, with a tentative D call TRBD1 (5 bases). Trimming shortened V by 3 bases and J by 2 bases, and 10 bases separated the two germline ends. The CDR3 runs 14 residues. From germline, CDR1 is LGHNA and CDR2 YNFKEQ.

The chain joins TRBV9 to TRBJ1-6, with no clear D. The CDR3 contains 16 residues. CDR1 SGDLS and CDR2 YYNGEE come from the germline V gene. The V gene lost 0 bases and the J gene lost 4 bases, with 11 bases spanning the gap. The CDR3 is CASSVGREVYNSPLHF. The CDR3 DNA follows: TGTGCCAGCAGCGTAGGTCGCGAAGTATATAATTCACCCCTCCACTTT.

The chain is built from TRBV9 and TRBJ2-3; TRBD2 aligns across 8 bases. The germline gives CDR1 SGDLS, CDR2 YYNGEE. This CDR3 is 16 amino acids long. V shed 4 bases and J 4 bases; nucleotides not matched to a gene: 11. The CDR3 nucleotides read TGTGCCAGCAGCCTACTTGGGACTAGTCGCTCAGATACGCAGTATTTT. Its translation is CASSLLGTSRSDTQYF.

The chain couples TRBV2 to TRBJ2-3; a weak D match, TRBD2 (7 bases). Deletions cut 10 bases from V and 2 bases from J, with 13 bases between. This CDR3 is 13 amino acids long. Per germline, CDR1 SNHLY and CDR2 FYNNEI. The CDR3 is CANGGQVTDTQYF. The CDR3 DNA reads TGTGCCAACGGGGGGCAGGTCACAGATACGCAGTATTTT.

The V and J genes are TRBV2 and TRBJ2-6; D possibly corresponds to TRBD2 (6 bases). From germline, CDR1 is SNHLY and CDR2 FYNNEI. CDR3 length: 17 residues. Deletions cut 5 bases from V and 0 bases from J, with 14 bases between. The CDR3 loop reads CASSRDSLHSGANVLTF. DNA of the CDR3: TGTGCCAGCAGTCGGGACTCACTACACTCTGGGGCCAACGTCCTGACTTTC.

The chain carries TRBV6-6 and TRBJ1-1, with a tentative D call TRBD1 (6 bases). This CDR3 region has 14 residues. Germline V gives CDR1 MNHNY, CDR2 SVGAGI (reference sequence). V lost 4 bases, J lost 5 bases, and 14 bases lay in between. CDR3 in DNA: TGTGCCAGCAGTTCGTCCGGACAGTGGACTGAAGCTTTCTTT. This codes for CASSSSGQWTEAFF.